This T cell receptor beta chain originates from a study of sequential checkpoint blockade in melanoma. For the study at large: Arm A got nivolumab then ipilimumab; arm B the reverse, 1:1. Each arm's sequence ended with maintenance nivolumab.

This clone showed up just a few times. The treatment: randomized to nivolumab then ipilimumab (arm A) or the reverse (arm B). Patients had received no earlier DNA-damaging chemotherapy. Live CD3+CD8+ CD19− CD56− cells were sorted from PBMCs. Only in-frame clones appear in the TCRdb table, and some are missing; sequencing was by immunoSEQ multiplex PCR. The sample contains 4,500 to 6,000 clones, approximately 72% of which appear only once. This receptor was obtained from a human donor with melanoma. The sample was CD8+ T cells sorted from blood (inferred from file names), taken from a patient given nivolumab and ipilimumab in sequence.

The CDR3 protein is CAISESSGNTEAFF. The CDR3, as DNA: TGTGCCATCAGTGAGTCGTCCGGGAACACTGAAGCTTTCTTT. The V gene is TRBV10-3, the J gene TRBJ1-1; D is unclear. The length of the CDR3 is 14 residues. Per the germline V gene, CDR1 is ENHRY and CDR2 is SYGVKD. Trimming removed 0 bases at V and 1 base at J, with 6 bases between.